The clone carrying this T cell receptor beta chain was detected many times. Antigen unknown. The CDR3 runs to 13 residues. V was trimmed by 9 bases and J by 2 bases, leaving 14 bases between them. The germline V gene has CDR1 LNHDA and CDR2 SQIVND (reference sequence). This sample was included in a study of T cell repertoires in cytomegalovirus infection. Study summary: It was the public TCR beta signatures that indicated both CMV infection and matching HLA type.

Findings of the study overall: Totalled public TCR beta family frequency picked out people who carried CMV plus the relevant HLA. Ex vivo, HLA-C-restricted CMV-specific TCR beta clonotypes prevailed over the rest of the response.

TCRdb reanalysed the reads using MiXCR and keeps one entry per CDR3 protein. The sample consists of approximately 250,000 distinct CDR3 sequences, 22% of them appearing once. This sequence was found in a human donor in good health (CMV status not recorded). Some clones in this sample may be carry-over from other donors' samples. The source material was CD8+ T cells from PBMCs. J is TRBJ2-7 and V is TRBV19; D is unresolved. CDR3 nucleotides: TGTGCCAGCAGCCCAGGTCGCGCCTACGAGCAGTACTTC. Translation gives CASSPGRAYEQYF.